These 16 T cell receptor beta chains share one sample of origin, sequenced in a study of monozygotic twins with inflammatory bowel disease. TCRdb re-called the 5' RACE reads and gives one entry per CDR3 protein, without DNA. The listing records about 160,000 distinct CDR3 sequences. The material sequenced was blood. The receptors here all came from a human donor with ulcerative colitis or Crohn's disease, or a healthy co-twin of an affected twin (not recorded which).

The CDR3 sequence: CASSLVRIGDIQYF. The rearrangement links TRBV11-3 to TRBJ2-4. From germline, CDR1 is SGHNT and CDR2 YENEEA. The CDR3 spans 14 residues.

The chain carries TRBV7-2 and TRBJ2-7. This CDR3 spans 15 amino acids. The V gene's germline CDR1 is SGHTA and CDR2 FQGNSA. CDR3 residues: CASSLEADPSYEQYF.

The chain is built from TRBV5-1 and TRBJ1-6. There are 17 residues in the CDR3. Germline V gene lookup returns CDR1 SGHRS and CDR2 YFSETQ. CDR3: CASSLPAGGNTNSPLHF.

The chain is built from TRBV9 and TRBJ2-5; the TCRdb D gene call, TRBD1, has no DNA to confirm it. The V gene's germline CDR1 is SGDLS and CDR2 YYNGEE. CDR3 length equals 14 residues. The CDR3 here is CASSPRGAQETQYF.

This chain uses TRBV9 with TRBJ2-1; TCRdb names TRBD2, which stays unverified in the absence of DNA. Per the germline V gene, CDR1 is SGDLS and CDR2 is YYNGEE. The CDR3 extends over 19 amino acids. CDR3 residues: CASSIDGLASGLGNNEQFF.

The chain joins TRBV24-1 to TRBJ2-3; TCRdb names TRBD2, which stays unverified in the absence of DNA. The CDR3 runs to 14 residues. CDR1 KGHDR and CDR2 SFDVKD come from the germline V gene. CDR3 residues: CATRTSGDTDTQYF.

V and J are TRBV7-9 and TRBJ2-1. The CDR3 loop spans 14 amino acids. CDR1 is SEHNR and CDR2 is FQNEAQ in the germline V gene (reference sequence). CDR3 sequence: CASSLAAEYNEQFF.

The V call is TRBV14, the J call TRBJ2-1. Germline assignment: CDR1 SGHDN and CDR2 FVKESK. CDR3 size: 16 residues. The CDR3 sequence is CASSQDHGVGYNEQFF.

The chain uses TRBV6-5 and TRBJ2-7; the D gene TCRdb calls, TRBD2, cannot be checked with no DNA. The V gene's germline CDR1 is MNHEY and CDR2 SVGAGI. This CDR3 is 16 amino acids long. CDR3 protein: CASSYGVAGKRYEQYF.

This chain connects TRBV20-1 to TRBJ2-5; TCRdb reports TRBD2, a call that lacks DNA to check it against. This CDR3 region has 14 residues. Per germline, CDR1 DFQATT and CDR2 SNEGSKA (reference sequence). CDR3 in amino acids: CSATTGRGEETQYF.

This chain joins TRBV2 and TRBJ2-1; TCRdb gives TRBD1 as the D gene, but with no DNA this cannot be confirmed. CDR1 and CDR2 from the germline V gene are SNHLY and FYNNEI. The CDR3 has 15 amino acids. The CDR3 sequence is CASSESGGVSEEQFF.

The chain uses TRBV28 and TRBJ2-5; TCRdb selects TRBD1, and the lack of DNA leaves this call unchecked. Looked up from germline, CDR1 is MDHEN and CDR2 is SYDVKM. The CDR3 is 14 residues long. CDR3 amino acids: CASSFQGSGETQYF.

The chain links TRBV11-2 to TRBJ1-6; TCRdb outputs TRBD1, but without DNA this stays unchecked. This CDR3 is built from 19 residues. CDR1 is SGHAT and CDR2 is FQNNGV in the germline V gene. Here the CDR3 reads CASSSPRTSTSSYNSPLHF.

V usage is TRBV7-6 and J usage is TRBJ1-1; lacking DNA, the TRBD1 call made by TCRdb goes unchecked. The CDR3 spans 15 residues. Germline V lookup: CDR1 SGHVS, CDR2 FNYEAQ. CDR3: CASSPNRAVGTEAFF. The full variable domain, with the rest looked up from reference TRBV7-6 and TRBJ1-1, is GAGVSQSPRYKVTKRGQDVALRCDPISGHVSLYWYRQALGQGPEFLTYFNYEAQQDKSGLPNDRFSAERPEGSISTLTIQRTEQRDSAMYRCASSPNRAVGTEAFFGQGTRLTVV.

This CDR3 reads CASSLGRTGNTEAFF. This chain joins TRBV5-1 and TRBJ1-1; TCRdb calls TRBD1, which cannot be checked without DNA. CDR1 and CDR2 from the germline V gene are SGHRS and YFSETQ. This CDR3 region has 15 residues. Drawing the rest from reference TRBV5-1 and TRBJ1-1, the complete variable domain is KAGVTQTPRYLIKTRGQQVTLSCSPISGHRSVSWYQQTPGQGLQFLFEYFSETQRNKGNFPGRFSGRQFSNSRSEMNVSTLELGDSALYLCASSLGRTGNTEAFFGQGTRLTVV.

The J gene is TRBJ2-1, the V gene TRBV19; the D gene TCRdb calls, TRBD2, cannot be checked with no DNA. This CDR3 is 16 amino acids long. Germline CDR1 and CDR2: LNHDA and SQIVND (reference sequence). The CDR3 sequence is CASSITLAGDYNEQFF. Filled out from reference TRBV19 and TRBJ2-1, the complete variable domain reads DGGITQSPKYLFRKEGQNVTLSCEQNLNHDAMYWYRQDPGQGLRLIYYSQIVNDFQKGDIAEGYSVSREKKESFPLTVTSAQKNPTAFYLCASSITLAGDYNEQFFGPGTRLTVL.